This T cell receptor beta chain emerged from a study of cytomegalovirus exposure and HLA in healthy donors. Findings of the study overall: Available immune exposure information was restricted to CMV serostatus only. In an earlier analysis, about 87% or about 30%: the productive usage of most TCR beta V segments. When analyzed later, a missense DCLRE1C variant was found to be linked to TCR beta V- and J-gene trimming. The authors later found most CMV-associated TCR beta chains appeared HLA-restricted.

The PCR had 60 Vbeta and 13 Jbeta primers. Libraries were prepared by immunoSEQ multiplex PCR; TCRdb keeps only in-frame clonotypes and omits some of them. Altogether roughly 130,000 clones are present, roughly 74% being singletons, with the ten largest covering approximately 6.3%. With respect to this clone: As yet, its antigen is unknown.

This TCR derives from a man aged 35 to 55 in good health and CMV-seropositive. Specimen: PBMCs.

The CDR3 sequence: CAWSKGDNSPLHF. As DNA, the CDR3 is TGTGCCTGGAGTAAGGGGGATAATTCACCCCTCCACTTT. V gene TRBV30 combines with J gene TRBJ1-6; maybe TRBD1 (6 bases). V was cut by 2 bases and J by 5 bases, with 7 bases left in between. Germline V CDR1 and CDR2: GTSNPN, SVGIG (reference sequence). This CDR3 comprises 13 residues.